The TCR beta chain described here comes from a study of blood T cell repertoires in COVID-19. As for the study in general: Some COVID-19 samples were acute and others convalescent; all came from the United States, Italy and Spain. PBMCs, B-cell-depleted T cells, or T cells provided the cDNA or gDNA that made up the material.

Study processing details: Amplified reference gene primers provided the basis for estimating nucleated cell counts. Only in-frame clones appear in the TCRdb table, and some are missing; sequencing was by immunoSEQ multiplex PCR. That table supplies the V and J calls and clone size; D and trimming were determined from the DNA. The repertoire has approximately 290,000 clones, more than 65% of them found once; the top ten carry about 15%. Seattle participants joined during active infection and were tracked over time. V was shortened by 2 bases and J by 0 bases, with 14 bases between the two germline ends. The CDR3 is made up of 16 amino acids. Looked up from germline, CDR1 is MNHEY and CDR2 is SVGAGI.

This receptor was obtained from a person in their 70s with COVID-19, enrolled during active disease. The sequenced material came from peripheral blood. The chain combines TRBV6-5 with TRBJ2-7; D is possibly TRBD1 (5 bases). The CDR3 here is CASSYAYRHVSYEQYF. For the CDR3, the DNA is TGTGCCAGCAGTTACGCGTACAGGCACGTCTCCTACGAGCAGTACTTC.